These 27 T cell receptor beta chains were all obtained from the same sample, sequenced in a study of tumor and adjacent non-tumor tissue in lung cancer. Three rounds of nested PCR, following a modified ARM-PCR protocol, produced the TCRbeta library. In TCRdb, the multiplex PCR reads were re-called with MiXCR into one record per CDR3 protein. This sample carries approximately 90,000 distinct CDR3 sequences, roughly two thirds of them seen once, and the ten largest clones take roughly 14%. No cell sorting was done before RNA was extracted from the tissue. The material sequenced was lung tumor tissue. These receptor sequences come from a man between 65 and 79 years old with non-small cell lung cancer.

A remark on this clonotype: At one of its ends the junction is not consistent with the germline gene, which may arise from a read error. This sequence joins TRBV4-1 and TRBJ2-1, with TRBD2 identical over 9 bases. CDR3 length: 16 residues. Germline V gives CDR1 MGHRA, CDR2 YSYEKL. The CDR3 DNA follows: TGCGCCAGCAACCAATGGCACGGTAGCGGGAGAAATGAACAGTTCTTC. Its translation: CASNQWHGSGRNEQFF.

This clonotype was detected only once. J is TRBJ2-3 and V is TRBV11-2; 7 bases align to TRBD1. With 7 bases clipped from V and 6 bases from J, the junction kept 25 bases outside the gene matches. Germline lookup yields CDR1 SGHAT and CDR2 FQNNGV. The CDR3 consists of 19 residues. The CDR3 bases are TGTGCCAGCAACTCCCATCGAGACGGTAGGGGGCTGTACACGGATACGCAGTATTTT. It translates to CASNSHRDGRGLYTDTQYF.

With respect to this clonotype: Mismatch with germline at one junction end may stem from a read error. This chain uses TRBV10-1 with TRBJ2-1, with 8 bases lining up with TRBD1. Germline CDR1 and CDR2: WNHNN and SYGVQD (reference sequence). The CDR3 loop spans 14 amino acids. Here the CDR3 DNA reads TGCACCATCGCCGGGACAGGCCTCTACAAAGAGCAGTTCTTC. Amino acid sequence: CTIAGTGLYKEQFF.

A note on this clonotype: This CDR3 is missing its conserved last phenylalanine or tryptophan, likely due to a read error. The V gene is TRBV11-2, the J gene TRBJ2-5; the D is unclear. This CDR3 is 15 amino acids long. Per germline, CDR1 SGHAT and CDR2 FQNNGV. V lost 3 bases, J lost 0 bases, and 11 bases lay in between. This CDR3 is CASSFSREDQETQYL. CDR3 nucleotides: TGTGCCAGCAGCTTTAGTCGCGAGGACCAAGAGACCCAGTACTTA.

The V call is TRBV11-1, the J call TRBJ2-7; D may be TRBD1 (6 bases). The CDR3 is made up of 14 amino acids. V was cut by 0 bases and J by 13 bases, with 19 bases left in between. Looked up from germline, CDR1 is SGHAT and CDR2 is FQDESV (reference sequence). CDR3 region: CASSLAPQGIEYYF. CDR3 nucleotides: TGTGCCAGCAGCTTAGCCCCCCAGGGGATCGAGTACTACTTC.

With respect to this clonotype: A much larger clone sits a single nucleotide away, making a read error possible. The chain uses TRBV29-1 and TRBJ2-1; D perhaps matches TRBD2 (7 bases). The CDR3 has 13 amino acids. V lost 7 bases to trimming and J lost 4 bases, with 14 bases between them. Germline-derived CDR1 and CDR2 are SQVTM and ANQGSEA. The CDR3 reads CSALARGYNEQFF. The CDR3 DNA is TGCAGCGCACTAGCGAGGGGGTACAATGAGCAGTTCTTC.

This clonotype showed up just a few times. J is TRBJ1-2 and V is TRBV20-1; 8 bases are shared with TRBD1. J was trimmed by 9 bases and V by 7 bases; bases with no gene match: 10. The CDR3 sequence is 12 residues long. CDR1 is DFQATT and CDR2 is SNEGSKA in the germline V gene (reference sequence). The CDR3 nucleotides read TGCAGTGATGGGAAGACAGGGGTTAGCTACACCTTC. Protein sequence: CSDGKTGVSYTF.

This clonotype appeared a single time. This may be a read error: a much more frequent sequence differs by one nucleotide. It is likely a read error, because the conserved phenylalanine at the end of the CDR3 is missing. This chain connects TRBV7-9 to TRBJ1-1, with D hard to call. CDR1 and CDR2 (germline): SEHNR, FQNEAQ (reference sequence). The length of the CDR3 is 13 residues. Trimming removed 5 bases at V and 10 bases at J, with 17 bases between. The CDR3 DNA is TGTGCCAGCAGCCCAGTTGCAGTCCCGGGAGCTTTCCTT. It codes for CASSPVAVPGAFL.

This chain uses TRBV20-1 with TRBJ1-6, with a tentative D call TRBD1 (5 bases). This CDR3 is built from 13 residues. Trimming left V 5 bases short and J 10 bases short, with 15 bases between. Germline CDR1 and CDR2: DFQATT and SNEGSKA (reference sequence). The CDR3 is CSAERGACSPLHF. The CDR3 DNA reads TGCAGTGCTGAAAGGGGAGCCTGCTCACCCCTCCACTTT.

As concerns this clonotype: This could be a read error, since a much larger clone is one nucleotide away. V and J are TRBV28 and TRBJ2-7; D unclear. V shed 7 bases and J shed 6 bases, with 10 bases lying between them. The CDR3 has 11 amino acids. The germline CDR1 and CDR2 sequences are MDHEN and SYDVKM. The CDR3 protein is CASNQVGEQYF. CDR3 DNA sequence: TGTGCCAGCAACCAGGTAGGCGAGCAGTACTTC.

The chain has TRBV7-3 and TRBJ2-1; no firm D call. The CDR3 has 15 amino acids. V was clipped by 3 bases and J by 0 bases, with 9 bases between them. CDR1 and CDR2 (germline): SGHTA, FQGTGA. For the CDR3, the DNA is TGTGCCAGCAGCTTTAGCAGGAGCTCCTACAATGAGCAGTTCTTC. Translating gives CASSFSRSSYNEQFF.

As for this clonotype: This sequence may be a read error, since a much larger clone differs from it by one base. The chain couples TRBV12-3 or TRBV12-4 to TRBJ2-7; the match to TRBD2 covers 14 bases. The CDR3 sequence is 14 residues long. The CDR3 reads CTSSWGLAGVEQYF. CDR3 bases: TGTACCAGCAGTTGGGGACTAGCGGGAGTCGAGCAGTACTTC.

Regarding this clonotype: Since a much larger clone is just one base distant, this may be a read error. The V gene is TRBV5-6, the J gene TRBJ1-5, with D uncertain. Germline CDR1 is SGHDT and CDR2 is YYEEEE. The CDR3 runs to 15 residues. The DNA for the CDR3 is TGTGCCTGCAGCTTGATGAGGGATTGGGATCAGCCCCAGCATTTT. Amino acid sequence: CACSLMRDWDQPQHF. Variable domain in full (rest from reference TRBV5-6 and TRBJ1-5): DAGVTQSPTHLIKTRGQQVTLRCSPKSGHDTVSWYQQALGQGPQFIFQYYEEEERQRGNFPDRFSGHQFPNYSSELNVNALLLGDSALYLCACSLMRDWDQPQHFGDGTRLSIL.

A note on this clonotype: This CDR3 is missing its conserved last phenylalanine or tryptophan, likely due to a read error. It is unclear where the CDR3 begins or ends on the DNA, so no DNA is shown, and the CDR3 is as TCRdb lists it. The chain combines TRBV6-5 with TRBJ2-6. Looked up from germline, CDR1 is MNHEY and CDR2 is SVGAGI. The CDR3 region is 16 residues in length, termini included. The CDR3 here is CASSYLAGSGAIVMTY.

CDR3 nucleotide sequence: TGTGCCAGTAGCCATTATCTGGAGACCCAGTACTTC. The encoded protein is CASSHYLETQYF. The rearrangement links TRBV11-1 to TRBJ2-5, with D unclear. Deletions cut 9 bases from V and 5 bases from J, with 13 bases between. The CDR3 is made up of 12 amino acids. Germline CDR1 reads SGHAT; CDR2 reads FQDESV (reference sequence).

Concerning this clonotype itself: A much larger clone differs by one base, so this may be a read error. This CDR3 is CATSMSGPETQYF. The DNA for the CDR3 is TGTGCCACCAGTATGTCAGGACCCGAGACCCAGTACTTC. V is TRBV24-1 and J is TRBJ2-5, with unresolved D. The CDR3 has 13 amino acids. The ends were cut back, 6 bases at V and 5 bases at J, with 12 bases in the middle. Germline V gene sequence: CDR1 KGHDR, CDR2 SFDVKD.

V is TRBV12-3 or TRBV12-4 and J is TRBJ1-1; no clear D gene. The CDR3 totals 13 residues. The V gene lost 6 bases and the J gene lost 4 bases, with 12 bases spanning the gap. For the CDR3, the DNA is TGTGCCAGCAGCAGTGGAACAGTCACTGAAGCTTTCTTT. Its translation is CASSSGTVTEAFF.

Comment on this clonotype: A single base separates this from a much larger clone, so it may be a read error. V and J are TRBV5-1 and TRBJ2-1; no reliable D call. Germline V gene lookup returns CDR1 SGHRS and CDR2 YFSETQ. The CDR3 is 12 amino acids. CDR3 loop: CASSRAYNEHFF. DNA of the CDR3: TGCGCCAGCAGTCGTGCCTACAATGAGCACTTCTTC.

This clonotype was observed once. The chain combines TRBV5-5 with TRBJ2-2, with D perhaps TRBD1 or TRBD2 (5 bases each). The CDR3 has 18 residues. The ends were cut back, 4 bases at V and 6 bases at J, with 25 bases in the middle. Germline V CDR1 and CDR2: SGHKS, YYEKEE (reference sequence). DNA for the CDR3: TGTGCCAGCAGCCCTAAAGGGCTAGAGGGGATCCAACCCGGGGAGCTGTTTTTT. Its protein product is CASSPKGLEGIQPGELFF.

Points on this clonotype: A much bigger clone sits one base away, suggesting this may be a read error. The CDR3: CSAAGTSGSIEQFF. CDR3 in DNA: TGCAGTGCCGCCGGGACTAGCGGGAGTATTGAGCAGTTCTTC. This chain connects TRBV20-1 to TRBJ2-1; TRBD2 agrees at 14 bases. CDR3 length equals 14 residues. The V and J ends lost 6 bases and 9 bases, in that order; junction bases with no gene match: 7. Germline V gene sequence: CDR1 DFQATT, CDR2 SNEGSKA (reference sequence).

As to this clonotype: One end of the junction is discordant with germline, which a read error may explain. V is TRBV4-2 and J is TRBJ2-1; D might be TRBD2 (6 bases). Germline lookup yields CDR1 LGHNA and CDR2 YNFKEQ. The CDR3 is 15 amino acids. CDR3 sequence: CASSQGRDSHNKQFF. The CDR3 DNA sequence: TGTGCCAGCAGCCAGGGGCGGGACTCCCACAATAAGCAGTTCTTC.

This clonotype was detected many times. V gene TRBV6-5 combines with J gene TRBJ2-1; D gene ambiguous. Germline-derived CDR1 and CDR2 are MNHEY and SVGAGI. The CDR3 sequence is 15 residues long. V lost 0 bases, J lost 0 bases, and 6 bases lay in between. The CDR3 region is CASSYSPSSYNEQFF. CDR3 DNA sequence: TGTGCCAGCAGTTACTCACCGAGCTCCTACAATGAGCAGTTCTTC.

This clonotype was observed a few times. The rearrangement joins TRBV20-1 to TRBJ2-7; D unclear. The germline CDR1 and CDR2 sequences are DFQATT and SNEGSKA (reference sequence). This CDR3 contains 13 residues. Trimming took 2 bases from V and 6 from J, leaving 14 bases between them. This CDR3 reads CSARSEIPGEQYF. The DNA of the CDR3 is TGCAGTGCTAGATCGGAAATCCCGGGCGAGCAGTACTTC.

By its share, this clonotype is medium-sized. This chain uses TRBV11-2 with TRBJ2-7; 15 positions match TRBD2. The CDR3 contains 18 residues. Germline CDR1 is SGHAT and CDR2 is FQNNGV. V lost 1 base and J lost 2; bases outside the gene matches: 6. This CDR3 is CASSLGVGLAGGPYEQYF. The DNA for the CDR3 is TGTGCCAGCAGCTTAGGGGTGGGACTAGCGGGGGGTCCCTACGAGCAGTACTTC.

Of note for this clonotype: A read error may produce the germline difference seen at one junction end. This chain joins TRBV20-1 and TRBJ2-3; either TRBD1 or TRBD2 may supply D (6 bases each). The CDR3 is made up of 14 amino acids. CDR1 is DFQATT and CDR2 is SNEGSKA in the germline V gene (reference sequence). The DNA for the CDR3 is TGCAGTACTAGAACGCGGGACATCACAGATACGCAGTATTTT. It codes for CSTRTRDITDTQYF.

This clonotype was counted ten times or more. The J gene is TRBJ1-5, the V gene TRBV20-1, with 9 positions matching TRBD1. Germline trimming cut 6 bases from V and 6 bases from J; bases unmatched to any gene: 12. The germline gives CDR1 DFQATT, CDR2 SNEGSKA (reference sequence). This CDR3 spans 15 amino acids. This CDR3 is CSAGRETGGVQPQHF. The DNA for the CDR3 is TGCAGTGCCGGTCGGGAGACAGGGGGTGTTCAGCCCCAGCATTTT.

Remarks on this clonotype: A single base separates this from a much larger clone, so it may be a read error. The chain joins TRBV20-1 to TRBJ2-3; 7 bases align to TRBD1. With 7 bases clipped from V and 3 bases from J, the junction kept 10 bases outside the gene matches. The germline gives CDR1 DFQATT, CDR2 SNEGSKA (reference sequence). There are 14 residues in the CDR3. In DNA, the CDR3 is TGCAGTGTCATACCGGGACAGAGGACAGATACGCAGTATTTT. Translating it yields CSVIPGQRTDTQYF.